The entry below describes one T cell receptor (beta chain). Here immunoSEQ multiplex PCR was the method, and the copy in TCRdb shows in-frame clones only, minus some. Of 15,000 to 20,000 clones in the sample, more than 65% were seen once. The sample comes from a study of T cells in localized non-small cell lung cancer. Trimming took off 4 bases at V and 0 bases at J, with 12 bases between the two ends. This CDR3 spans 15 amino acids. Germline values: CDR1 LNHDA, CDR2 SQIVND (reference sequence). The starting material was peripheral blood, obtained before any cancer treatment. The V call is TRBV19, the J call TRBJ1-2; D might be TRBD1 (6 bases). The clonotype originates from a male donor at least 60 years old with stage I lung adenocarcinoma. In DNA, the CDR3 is TGTGCCAGTAGTACCGGGGGCGGTGCTAACTATGGCTACACCTTC. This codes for CASSTGGGANYGYTF.